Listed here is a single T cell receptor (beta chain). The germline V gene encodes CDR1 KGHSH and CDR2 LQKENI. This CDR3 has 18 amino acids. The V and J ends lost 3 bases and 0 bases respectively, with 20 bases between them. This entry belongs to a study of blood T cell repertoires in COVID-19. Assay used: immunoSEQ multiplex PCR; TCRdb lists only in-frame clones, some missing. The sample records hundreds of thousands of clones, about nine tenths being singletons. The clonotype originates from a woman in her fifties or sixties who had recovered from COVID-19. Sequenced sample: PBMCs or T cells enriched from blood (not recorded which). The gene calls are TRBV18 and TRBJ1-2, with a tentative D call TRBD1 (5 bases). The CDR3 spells CASSPYSGGPSTNYGYTF. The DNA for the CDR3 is TGTGCCAGCTCACCGTATTCCGGGGGACCAAGTACTAACTATGGCTACACCTTC.